The 21 T cell receptor beta chains listed next were all sequenced from one sample in a study of graft-versus-host responses after intestinal transplantation. Measured with immunoSEQ multiplex PCR; TCRdb has only the in-frame clones, and not every one. In the table there are some 86,000 clones, 88% of which are singletons. Their target antigens are unknown. Sequencing was performed on unstimulated CD4+ T cells sorted from spleen or lymph node cells, taken before transplant. These receptor sequences come from a human donor who was the organ donor for an intestinal transplant.

The chain joins TRBV9 to TRBJ2-1; D is unresolved. The CDR3 contains 14 residues. Looked up from germline, CDR1 is SGDLS and CDR2 is YYNGEE. V lost 0 bases to trimming and J lost 8 bases, with 12 bases between them. The CDR3 loop reads CASSVAPRFDEQFF. The CDR3 bases are TGTGCCAGCAGCGTAGCGCCCAGGTTCGATGAGCAGTTCTTC.

The chain carries TRBV4-3 and TRBJ2-5; D perhaps matches TRBD1 (6 bases). Germline V gives CDR1 LGHNA, CDR2 YSLEER. V was clipped by 4 bases and J by 5 bases, with 17 bases between them. The CDR3 extends over 15 amino acids. CDR3 sequence reads: CASSRQQGLGETQYF. DNA for the CDR3: TGCGCCAGCAGCCGGCAACAGGGATTAGGCGAGACCCAGTACTTC.

The chain carries TRBV5-4 and TRBJ2-1; a weak D match, TRBD2 (5 bases). This CDR3 is 16 amino acids long. The germline V gene encodes CDR1 SGHNT and CDR2 YYREEE (reference sequence). V was shortened by 2 bases and J by 0 bases, with 12 bases between the two germline ends. The CDR3 bases are TGTGCCAGCAGCTTAAGAGGGTGGGACTCCTACAATGAGCAGTTCTTC. Amino acid sequence: CASSLRGWDSYNEQFF.

This sequence joins TRBV5-1 and TRBJ2-1; perhaps TRBD1 as D (6 bases). The CDR3 covers 13 residues. The V end lost 3 bases, the J end lost 12 bases, and 16 bases lay between the germline ends. CDR1 is SGHRS, CDR2 YFSETQ, per germline. CDR3 amino acids: CASSSPQGQPQFF. Here the CDR3 DNA reads TGCGCCAGCAGCTCTCCACAGGGACAACCGCAGTTCTTC.

CDR3 residues: CASRVTSGNEQFF. The CDR3 DNA sequence: TGTGCCAGCAGGGTCACTAGCGGAAATGAGCAGTTCTTC. The chain links TRBV6-1 to TRBJ2-1, with 8 bases lining up with TRBD2. The trim removed 6 bases at V and 7 bases at J, leaving 5 bases unmatched. Germline V gives CDR1 MNHNS, CDR2 SASEGT. The CDR3 is 13 residues long.

The rearrangement uses TRBV29-1 and TRBJ2-3, with 7 nucleotides matching TRBD2. This CDR3 has 13 residues. Germline V gene sequence: CDR1 SQVTM, CDR2 ANQGSEA. J lost 5 bases, V lost 8 bases, and 10 bases had no gene match. The DNA of the CDR3 is TGCAGCTGCGAAAGCGGGGCTAAAGATACGCAGTATTTT. This sequence encodes CSCESGAKDTQYF.

This chain joins TRBV2 and TRBJ1-2; no reliable D call. This CDR3 contains 14 residues. The germline gives CDR1 SNHLY, CDR2 FYNNEI. Trimming took 10 bases from V and 4 from J, leaving 19 bases between them. Here the CDR3 DNA reads TGTGCCACAAGCCCCGACGTAGCGAGCTATGGCTACACCTTC. This gives the protein CATSPDVASYGYTF.

The chain couples TRBV18 to TRBJ2-7, with D unresolved. The germline CDR1 and CDR2 sequences are KGHSH and LQKENI. The CDR3 is 13 amino acids. V lost 3 bases and J lost 0, with 6 bases in between. This CDR3 reads CASSPPSSYEQYF. The CDR3 nucleotides read TGTGCCAGCTCACCTCCCAGCTCCTACGAGCAGTACTTC.

V and J are TRBV5-1 and TRBJ2-7, with D uncertain. The ends were cut back, 0 bases at V and 4 bases at J, with 8 bases in the middle. This CDR3 contains 13 residues. Per germline, CDR1 SGHRS and CDR2 YFSETQ. For the CDR3, the DNA is TGCGCCAGCAGCTTGGCTCCTTCGTACGAGCAGTACTTC. Translation: CASSLAPSYEQYF.

The chain uses TRBV5-1 and TRBJ2-3; tentative D call: TRBD2 (7 bases). V was trimmed by 4 bases and J by 2 bases, leaving 17 bases between them. Germline CDR1 and CDR2: SGHRS and YFSETQ. The CDR3 spans 16 residues. CDR3 protein: CASSPGGTQTTDTQYF. As DNA, the CDR3 is TGCGCCAGCAGCCCGGGGGGCACTCAGACCACAGATACGCAGTATTTT.

The J gene is TRBJ2-3, the V gene TRBV5-4; 8 bases agree with TRBD2. The CDR3 consists of 15 residues. CDR1 is SGHNT and CDR2 is YYREEE in the germline V gene (reference sequence). After removal of 1 base from V and 4 bases from J, the junction contained 5 bases not matched to a gene. The CDR3 DNA reads as TGTGCCAGCAGCTTGCAAAGCGGGAGACCAGATACGCAGTATTTT. This translates into CASSLQSGRPDTQYF.

V gene TRBV9 combines with J gene TRBJ2-5; 7 positions agree with TRBD2. Germline lookup yields CDR1 SGDLS and CDR2 YYNGEE. The junction had 5 bases not matched to a gene; V was cut back by 0 bases and J by 0 bases. CDR3 length: 16 amino acids. The DNA for the CDR3 is TGTGCCAGCAGCGTAGCCGGGACTACGAACCAAGAGACCCAGTACTTC. Amino acid sequence: CASSVAGTTNQETQYF.

This clone was observed a single time. The genes are TRBV11-2 and TRBJ2-1; 9 bases agree with TRBD2. CDR3 length: 14 amino acids. With V trimmed by 4 bases and J by 10 bases, 8 bases remained unmatched. Per germline, CDR1 SGHAT and CDR2 FQNNGV. The CDR3 DNA reads as TGTGCCAGCAGCTGGGCTAGCGGGACGTACGAGCAGTTCTTC. It encodes CASSWASGTYEQFF.

The CDR3 sequence: CASRALAGTQETQYF. The CDR3 DNA reads as TGTGCCAGCAGGGCCCTAGCGGGGACCCAAGAGACCCAGTACTTC. This chain links TRBV2 with TRBJ2-5; 9 bases are a match to TRBD2. The trim removed 6 bases at V and 1 base at J, leaving 6 bases unmatched. CDR3 size: 15 residues. CDR1 and CDR2 (germline): SNHLY, FYNNEI.

The chain couples TRBV6-4 to TRBJ2-7; 9 nucleotides agree with TRBD1. CDR1 is MRHNA, CDR2 SNTAGT, per germline. CDR3 length: 13 residues. Trimming cost V 11 bases and J 1 base; bases outside gene matches: 6. CDR3 DNA: TGTGCCCCTTACAGGGGGCCTTCCTACGAGCAGTACTTC. This codes for CAPYRGPSYEQYF.

The V call is TRBV7-3, the J call TRBJ2-1; no firm D call. The CDR3 runs to 14 residues. Germline V lookup: CDR1 SGHTA, CDR2 FQGTGA. V lost 5 bases and J lost 3, with 11 bases in between. The DNA of the CDR3 is TGTGCCAGCAGCGACCTGGCGGACTACAATGAGCAGTTCTTC. Translating it yields CASSDLADYNEQFF.

This clone was seen a single time. The rearrangement uses TRBV25-1 and TRBJ2-2, with D possibly being TRBD2 (5 bases). CDR3 length: 15 amino acids. Germline V gives CDR1 MGHDK, CDR2 SYGVNS. V shed 5 bases and J shed 0 bases, with 10 bases lying between them. DNA for the CDR3: TGTGCCAGCAGTTTTCCGGGATCGAACACCGGGGAGCTGTTTTTT. Its protein is CASSFPGSNTGELFF.

The CDR3 sequence is CASITIPAGQPQHF. Written as DNA, the CDR3 is TGTGCCAGCATCACTATCCCGGCGGGTCAGCCCCAGCATTTT. The gene calls are TRBV6-1 and TRBJ1-5; D is unclear. Trimming left V 7 bases short and J 6 bases short, with 16 bases between. The CDR3 runs to 14 residues. Germline V lookup: CDR1 MNHNS, CDR2 SASEGT.

Only one count was recorded for this clone. Written as DNA, the CDR3 is TGTGCCAGCAGAAGGGGTCAGGACGAGCAGTACTTC. Translating gives CASRRGQDEQYF. The V and J genes are TRBV6-6 and TRBJ2-7, with a tentative D call TRBD1 (5 bases). This CDR3 spans 12 amino acids. V dropped 6 bases and J dropped 5 bases, with 11 bases sitting between them. Germline-derived CDR1 and CDR2 are MNHNY and SVGAGI (reference sequence).

The genes are TRBV7-2 and TRBJ2-3; D is ambiguous. This CDR3 comprises 16 residues. Germline-derived CDR1 and CDR2 are SGHTA and FQGNSA. V was trimmed by 1 base and J by 0 bases, leaving 11 bases between them. The CDR3 is CASSLVAETSTDTQYF. The CDR3 DNA reads TGTGCCAGCAGCTTAGTTGCGGAAACTAGCACAGATACGCAGTATTTT.

The chain is built from TRBV4-2 and TRBJ2-1; 16 bases align to TRBD2. The V segment lost 4 bases and the J segment 2 bases; nucleotides outside the gene matches: 5. Germline CDR1 and CDR2: LGHNA and YNFKEQ. This CDR3 has 18 residues. The DNA for the CDR3 is TGTGCCAGCAGCCGGGGACTAGCGGGGGGGGGTACCTACAATGAGCAGTTCTTC. It codes for CASSRGLAGGGTYNEQFF.